This entry describes one TCR beta chain. Its target is unknown. In germline, CDR1 is SGHTA, CDR2 FQGNSA. Trimming cost V 0 bases and J 6 bases; bases outside gene matches: 1. The CDR3 spans 15 residues. The data are from a study of shared clonotypes between healthy human individuals. Findings of the study overall: Naive subsets, compared against memory subsets, generally had larger estimated richness values.

In the original analysis: Filtering was not the same, since immunoSEQ gave junction-only sequences without quality scores. Data came from immunoSEQ multiplex PCR; TCRdb stores just in-frame clones and leaves some out. That table supplies the V and J calls and clone size; D and trimming were determined from the DNA. The sample gives 1 million to 1.3 million clones, approximately 80% of which show up once; around 0.61% is in the top ten. The J gene is TRBJ2-2, the V gene TRBV7-2, with 10 bases lining up with TRBD1. The origin of this receptor is a man younger than 35 in good health. Some clones in this sample may be carry-over from other donors' samples. Sequenced input: memory CD4+ T cells from PBMCs. Subset specified: CD45RA-negative fraction. The CDR3 coding sequence is TGTGCCAGCAGCTTAGCGACAGGGGGCTCCGGGGAGCTGTTTTTT. Protein product: CASSLATGGSGELFF.